These 32 T cell receptor beta chains came from one sample sequenced in a study of T cell changes during pregnancy in multiple sclerosis. Sequencing was performed with immunoSEQ multiplex PCR; in TCRdb, only in-frame clones are kept and a portion is missing. This repertoire shows around 50,000 clones, around 93% found once; its top ten account for less than 5%. The specimen comprised CD8+ T cells from peripheral blood mononuclear cells, sampled in the second trimester of pregnancy. The receptor set was obtained from a female donor with multiple sclerosis, enrolled in a pregnancy study.

J is TRBJ2-5 and V is TRBV5-1; TRBD2 might be the D (6 bases). V shed 4 bases and J shed 3 bases, with 13 bases lying between them. The CDR3 spans 14 residues. Germline CDR1 reads SGHRS; CDR2 reads YFSETQ. CDR3 protein: CASSHYWGEETQYF. The CDR3 DNA reads TGCGCCAGCAGCCACTACTGGGGGGAAGAGACCCAGTACTTC.

The rearrangement uses TRBV6-1 and TRBJ1-5; 8 bases are shared with TRBD1. The germline V gene has CDR1 MNHNS and CDR2 SASEGT. The CDR3 totals 15 residues. The V gene end was trimmed by 8 bases and the J gene end by 0 bases; junction bases not matched to a gene: 6. Written as DNA, the CDR3 is TGTGCCAGCCACCCACAGGGGGTTAGCAATCAGCCCCAGCATTTT. Translated, it gives CASHPQGVSNQPQHF.

V gene TRBV2 combines with J gene TRBJ1-5; D perhaps matches TRBD1 (5 bases). Trimming cost V 7 bases and J 7 bases, with 14 bases left between them. The CDR3 consists of 13 residues. Germline V gene data show CDR1 as SNHLY and CDR2 as FYNNEI. The DNA for the CDR3 is TGTGCCAGCACCCCGGATGGGGGGCAGCCCCAGCATTTT. Translation: CASTPDGGQPQHF.

This chain joins TRBV25-1 and TRBJ2-2, with a weak D call TRBD2 (7 bases). CDR3 size: 16 residues. Trimming took off 8 bases at V and 5 bases at J, with 21 bases between the two ends. Germline loops: CDR1 MGHDK, CDR2 SYGVNS. The CDR3 protein is CASRNDPEGGTGELFF. CDR3 in DNA: TGTGCCAGCCGGAACGATCCGGAGGGGGGGACCGGGGAGCTGTTTTTT.

V is TRBV27 and J is TRBJ1-2; 10 nucleotides match TRBD1. Unmatched junction bases numbered 9, after V lost 3 bases and J lost 8 bases. The CDR3 is 15 amino acids. In germline, CDR1 is MNHEY, CDR2 SMNVEV (reference sequence). CDR3 residues: CASSFGDRGIWGYTF. The CDR3 nucleotides are TGTGCCAGCAGTTTTGGGGACAGGGGAATTTGGGGCTACACCTTC.

The gene calls are TRBV29-1 and TRBJ2-1, with TRBD2 matching 10 bases. Trimming at V came to 2 bases and at J to 6 bases, leaving 7 bases not matched to a gene. The CDR3 is 15 residues long. Germline V gene data show CDR1 as SQVTM and CDR2 as ANQGSEA. The CDR3 DNA sequence: TGCAGCGTTGAAAAGGTGACTAGCGGGCCCAATGAGCAGTTCTTC. Its translation: CSVEKVTSGPNEQFF.

The CDR3 spells CASSTGQGRQPQHF. CDR3 DNA: TGTGCCAGCTCCACTGGACAGGGACGCCAGCCCCAGCATTTT. The chain employs TRBV25-1 and TRBJ1-5; 8 positions agree with TRBD1. From germline, CDR1 is MGHDK and CDR2 SYGVNS. V was pared by 8 bases and J by 7 bases, with 10 bases of the junction left unmatched. This CDR3 contains 14 residues.

The chain uses TRBV7-2 and TRBJ1-2, with D possibly TRBD1 on 6 matching bases. The CDR3 spans 15 residues. Trimming took off 5 bases at V and 3 bases at J, with 16 bases between the two ends. Germline V gene sequence: CDR1 SGHTA, CDR2 FQGNSA. The CDR3 DNA reads as TGTGCCAGCAGCGCTACGGCAGGGGCTGACTATGGCTACACCTTC. Encoded protein: CASSATAGADYGYTF.

This clone has a single count. The CDR3 region has the DNA TGTGCCAGCAGCGAAACTAGCAACGCCTACAATGAGCAGTTCTTC. Protein sequence: CASSETSNAYNEQFF. The chain combines TRBV2 with TRBJ2-1, with D tentatively TRBD2 (6 bases). The V and J ends lost 6 bases and 2 bases respectively, with 14 bases between them. CDR1 and CDR2 (germline): SNHLY, FYNNEI. There are 15 residues in the CDR3. Full variable domain (missing parts from reference TRBV2 and TRBJ2-1): EPEVTQTPSHQVTQMGQEVILRCVPISNHLYFYWYRQILGQKVEFLVSFYNNEISEKSEIFDDQFSVERPDGSNFTLKIRSTKLEDSAMYFCASSETSNAYNEQFFGPGTRLTVL.

The gene calls are TRBV7-9 and TRBJ2-5, with TRBD2 identical over 10 bases. The CDR3 length is 16 residues. CDR1 and CDR2 (germline): SEHNR, FQNEAQ (reference sequence). The ends lost 1 base at V and 2 bases at J; junction bases unmatched: 4. CDR3 sequence: CASSLELAGAQETQYF. CDR3 bases: TGTGCCAGCAGCTTAGAGCTAGCGGGAGCTCAAGAGACCCAGTACTTC.

This clone is categorized as medium-sized. The chain employs TRBV29-1 and TRBJ1-1; D uncertain. CDR1 is SQVTM and CDR2 is ANQGSEA in the germline V gene. The CDR3 is made up of 12 amino acids. Trimming pared 5 bases from V and 6 bases from J, leaving 13 bases between. CDR3 amino acids: CSVTAMRAEAFF. CDR3 nucleotides: TGCAGCGTTACCGCCATGAGAGCTGAAGCTTTCTTT.

This clone was seen a single time. The chain recombines TRBV2 with TRBJ1-2, with D hard to call. CDR1 is SNHLY and CDR2 is FYNNEI in the germline V gene. CDR3 length: 13 residues. V was trimmed by 8 bases and J by 6 bases, leaving 16 bases between them. The CDR3 here is CASGGRRTDGYTF. In nucleotides, the CDR3 is TGTGCCAGCGGAGGGCGGCGCACGGATGGCTACACCTTC.

This chain uses TRBV5-5 with TRBJ1-2; 7 bases line up with TRBD1. Trimming removed 4 bases from V and 4 bases from J; junction bases left unmatched: 16. The CDR3 has 17 residues. Germline CDR1 is SGHKS and CDR2 is YYEKEE (reference sequence). The DNA of the CDR3 is TGTGCCAGCAGCGAACAACACGACAGGGTGGAAGTCTATGGCTACACCTTC. Protein: CASSEQHDRVEVYGYTF.

The chain has TRBV2 and TRBJ2-1, with 7 positions matching TRBD2. The CDR3 covers 14 residues. Germline CDR1 SNHLY, CDR2 FYNNEI. Losses at the gene ends were 7 bases for V and 4 bases for J; bases not matched to a gene: 7. For the CDR3, the DNA is TGTGCCAGCATCAGTCGGGGGGAATACAATGAGCAGTTCTTC. Its protein is CASISRGEYNEQFF.

The V gene is TRBV6-1, the J gene TRBJ1-1, with D maybe TRBD1 (6 bases). The germline gives CDR1 MNHNS, CDR2 SASEGT. The CDR3 is 14 residues long. Deletions cut 3 bases from V and 7 bases from J, with 15 bases between. CDR3 amino acids: CASSDAGGANEAFF. DNA for the CDR3: TGTGCCAGCAGTGACGCCGGGGGGGCGAATGAAGCTTTCTTT.

The genes are TRBV27 and TRBJ2-3, with a possible D match to TRBD1 (5 bases). The CDR3 is made up of 15 amino acids. Deletions cut 2 bases from V and 1 base from J, with 10 bases between. Looked up from germline, CDR1 is MNHEY and CDR2 is SMNVEV (reference sequence). The CDR3 protein is CASSLEGARTDTQYF. CDR3 sequence (DNA): TGTGCCAGCAGTTTAGAAGGGGCCCGCACAGATACGCAGTATTTT.

This rearrangement joins TRBV27 to TRBJ1-1; a weak D match, TRBD1 (5 bases). This CDR3 comprises 12 residues. The germline V gene has CDR1 MNHEY and CDR2 SMNVEV (reference sequence). V lost 10 bases and J 5 bases, leaving 14 bases between the germline ends. Here the CDR3 reads CATKRGGTEAFF. CDR3 coding DNA: TGTGCCACTAAAAGGGGAGGTACTGAAGCTTTCTTT.

The chain carries TRBV6-1 and TRBJ1-5; D is possibly TRBD1 (5 bases). V was clipped by 2 bases and J by 4 bases, with 12 bases between them. Germline loops: CDR1 MNHNS, CDR2 SASEGT. CDR3 length equals 15 residues. CDR3 in amino acids: CASSESPGGNQPQHF. For the CDR3, the DNA is TGTGCCAGCAGTGAAAGTCCCGGGGGGAATCAGCCCCAGCATTTT.

The chain carries TRBV9 and TRBJ2-1; 8 nucleotides align to TRBD2. The trim removed 0 bases at V and 3 bases at J, leaving 5 bases unmatched. Germline V lookup: CDR1 SGDLS, CDR2 YYNGEE. The CDR3 runs to 16 residues. The CDR3 coding sequence is TGTGCCAGCAGCGTAGCCGGGAGGGGATTCTACAATGAGCAGTTCTTC. Translation: CASSVAGRGFYNEQFF.

The rearrangement links TRBV4-1 to TRBJ2-3, with 10 bases lining up with TRBD2. Germline V gene lookup returns CDR1 MGHRA and CDR2 YSYEKL. V lost 6 bases and J lost 2; bases outside the gene matches: 8. The CDR3 is 16 amino acids. DNA of the CDR3: TGCGCCAGCAGACGGACTAGCGGTTCTTACACAGATACGCAGTATTTT. This encodes CASRRTSGSYTDTQYF.

The genes are TRBV5-1 and TRBJ2-5, with TRBD2 as a possible D gene (5 bases). CDR3 length: 15 residues. V lost 2 bases to trimming and J lost 5 bases, with 16 bases between them. CDR1 SGHRS and CDR2 YFSETQ come from the germline V gene. The CDR3 nucleotides are TGCGCCAGCAGCTTAGCCGGGATCCTGGGCGAGACCCAGTACTTC. It translates to CASSLAGILGETQYF. Using reference TRBV5-1 and TRBJ2-5 for the parts outside the CDR3, the full variable domain is KAGVTQTPRYLIKTRGQQVTLSCSPISGHRSVSWYQQTPGQGLQFLFEYFSETQRNKGNFPGRFSGRQFSNSRSEMNVSTLELGDSALYLCASSLAGILGETQYFGPGTRLLVL.

CDR3 region: CASSPSTTGTNQPQHF. CDR3 DNA: TGTGCCAGCTCACCAAGTACGACAGGCACTAATCAGCCCCAGCATTTT. The rearrangement links TRBV18 to TRBJ1-5, with D possibly TRBD1 on 6 matching bases. The V end lost 2 bases, the J end lost 4 bases, and 15 bases lay between the germline ends. Germline V gene data show CDR1 as KGHSH and CDR2 as LQKENI. CDR3 length: 16 residues.

This chain links TRBV2 with TRBJ2-3; TRBD1 aligns across 10 bases. The CDR3 has 16 amino acids. The V segment lost 3 bases and the J segment 4 bases; nucleotides outside the gene matches: 7. CDR1 is SNHLY and CDR2 is FYNNEI in the germline V gene. In DNA form, the CDR3 reads TGTGCCAGCAGTGATGCCTGGGACAGGGGTGCAGATACGCAGTATTTT. It codes for CASSDAWDRGADTQYF.

The chain carries TRBV2 and TRBJ2-7; TRBD1 might be the D (5 bases). The CDR3 totals 16 residues. CDR1 SNHLY and CDR2 FYNNEI come from the germline V gene. V lost 0 bases and J lost 6, with 18 bases in between. The CDR3 DNA sequence: TGTGCCAGCAGTGAAGCGCTAGGGGTACCTTATTTCGAGCAGTACTTC. This codes for CASSEALGVPYFEQYF.

The chain couples TRBV11-2 to TRBJ2-1, with a weak D call TRBD2 (6 bases). CDR3 size: 13 residues. Trimming took off 1 base at V and 7 bases at J, with 8 bases between the two ends. Germline assignment: CDR1 SGHAT and CDR2 FQNNGV. The DNA for the CDR3 is TGTGCCAGCAGCTTAGGACTAGAGAATGAGCAGTTCTTC. It codes for CASSLGLENEQFF.

The chain couples TRBV9 to TRBJ2-7; 12 bases match TRBD2. The CDR3 runs to 16 residues. The junction had 8 bases not matched to a gene; V was cut back by 4 bases and J by 3 bases. The germline V gene has CDR1 SGDLS and CDR2 YYNGEE. Here the CDR3 reads CASSPTTSGGLYEQYF. In nucleotides, the CDR3 is TGTGCCAGCAGCCCGACGACTAGCGGGGGACTCTACGAGCAGTACTTC.

V and J are TRBV28 and TRBJ1-2, with D unresolved. V lost 2 bases to trimming and J lost 2 bases, with 9 bases between them. The CDR3 covers 14 residues. CDR1 and CDR2 (germline): MDHEN, SYDVKM. The CDR3 here is CASSLGLRNYGYTF. The CDR3 DNA follows: TGTGCCAGCAGTTTAGGGCTCAGGAACTATGGCTACACCTTC.

The chain carries TRBV2 and TRBJ1-5, with D possibly being TRBD1 (6 bases). Germline V lookup: CDR1 SNHLY, CDR2 FYNNEI. The CDR3 runs to 14 residues. Trimming removed 4 bases from V and 0 bases from J, with 7 bases in between. CDR3 DNA: TGTGCCAGCAGTGGGGACATTAGCAATCAGCCCCAGCATTTT. This gives the protein CASSGDISNQPQHF. Supplemented by reference TRBV2 and TRBJ1-5, the full variable domain reads EPEVTQTPSHQVTQMGQEVILRCVPISNHLYFYWYRQILGQKVEFLVSFYNNEISEKSEIFDDQFSVERPDGSNFTLKIRSTKLEDSAMYFCASSGDISNQPQHFGDGTRLSIL.

V gene TRBV7-3 combines with J gene TRBJ2-7, with a weak D call TRBD1 (5 bases). This CDR3 comprises 15 residues. Germline-derived CDR1 and CDR2 are SGHTA and FQGTGA. Trimming took off 0 bases at V and 3 bases at J, with 12 bases between the two ends. CDR3 DNA sequence: TGTGCCAGCAGCTTAACTGGGGCAGACCTCTACGAGCAGTACTTC. Protein sequence: CASSLTGADLYEQYF.

The rearrangement uses TRBV6-1 and TRBJ2-2, with TRBD1 matching over 7 bases. Germline V gene sequence: CDR1 MNHNS, CDR2 SASEGT. With 2 bases clipped from V and 3 bases from J, the junction kept 3 bases outside the gene matches. This CDR3 spans 15 amino acids. The CDR3 region has the DNA TGTGCCAGCAGTGAAAGGACAGGAGACACCGGGGAGCTGTTTTTT. It codes for CASSERTGDTGELFF.

V usage is TRBV5-1 and J usage is TRBJ1-2; D is possibly TRBD1 (6 bases). This CDR3 has 14 residues. The germline V gene encodes CDR1 SGHRS and CDR2 YFSETQ. V lost 0 bases to trimming and J lost 6 bases, with 12 bases between them. For the CDR3, the DNA is TGCGCCAGCAGCTTGGGCACAGGGATTAATGGCTACACCTTC. Translation gives CASSLGTGINGYTF.

This chain joins TRBV7-9 and TRBJ1-1; D is unclear. V lost 0 bases to trimming and J lost 5 bases, with 7 bases between them. Germline V gene lookup returns CDR1 SEHNR and CDR2 FQNEAQ (reference sequence). The CDR3 is 13 residues long. CDR3 protein: CASSLARGTEAFF. CDR3 bases: TGTGCCAGCAGCTTAGCGAGAGGGACTGAAGCTTTCTTT.